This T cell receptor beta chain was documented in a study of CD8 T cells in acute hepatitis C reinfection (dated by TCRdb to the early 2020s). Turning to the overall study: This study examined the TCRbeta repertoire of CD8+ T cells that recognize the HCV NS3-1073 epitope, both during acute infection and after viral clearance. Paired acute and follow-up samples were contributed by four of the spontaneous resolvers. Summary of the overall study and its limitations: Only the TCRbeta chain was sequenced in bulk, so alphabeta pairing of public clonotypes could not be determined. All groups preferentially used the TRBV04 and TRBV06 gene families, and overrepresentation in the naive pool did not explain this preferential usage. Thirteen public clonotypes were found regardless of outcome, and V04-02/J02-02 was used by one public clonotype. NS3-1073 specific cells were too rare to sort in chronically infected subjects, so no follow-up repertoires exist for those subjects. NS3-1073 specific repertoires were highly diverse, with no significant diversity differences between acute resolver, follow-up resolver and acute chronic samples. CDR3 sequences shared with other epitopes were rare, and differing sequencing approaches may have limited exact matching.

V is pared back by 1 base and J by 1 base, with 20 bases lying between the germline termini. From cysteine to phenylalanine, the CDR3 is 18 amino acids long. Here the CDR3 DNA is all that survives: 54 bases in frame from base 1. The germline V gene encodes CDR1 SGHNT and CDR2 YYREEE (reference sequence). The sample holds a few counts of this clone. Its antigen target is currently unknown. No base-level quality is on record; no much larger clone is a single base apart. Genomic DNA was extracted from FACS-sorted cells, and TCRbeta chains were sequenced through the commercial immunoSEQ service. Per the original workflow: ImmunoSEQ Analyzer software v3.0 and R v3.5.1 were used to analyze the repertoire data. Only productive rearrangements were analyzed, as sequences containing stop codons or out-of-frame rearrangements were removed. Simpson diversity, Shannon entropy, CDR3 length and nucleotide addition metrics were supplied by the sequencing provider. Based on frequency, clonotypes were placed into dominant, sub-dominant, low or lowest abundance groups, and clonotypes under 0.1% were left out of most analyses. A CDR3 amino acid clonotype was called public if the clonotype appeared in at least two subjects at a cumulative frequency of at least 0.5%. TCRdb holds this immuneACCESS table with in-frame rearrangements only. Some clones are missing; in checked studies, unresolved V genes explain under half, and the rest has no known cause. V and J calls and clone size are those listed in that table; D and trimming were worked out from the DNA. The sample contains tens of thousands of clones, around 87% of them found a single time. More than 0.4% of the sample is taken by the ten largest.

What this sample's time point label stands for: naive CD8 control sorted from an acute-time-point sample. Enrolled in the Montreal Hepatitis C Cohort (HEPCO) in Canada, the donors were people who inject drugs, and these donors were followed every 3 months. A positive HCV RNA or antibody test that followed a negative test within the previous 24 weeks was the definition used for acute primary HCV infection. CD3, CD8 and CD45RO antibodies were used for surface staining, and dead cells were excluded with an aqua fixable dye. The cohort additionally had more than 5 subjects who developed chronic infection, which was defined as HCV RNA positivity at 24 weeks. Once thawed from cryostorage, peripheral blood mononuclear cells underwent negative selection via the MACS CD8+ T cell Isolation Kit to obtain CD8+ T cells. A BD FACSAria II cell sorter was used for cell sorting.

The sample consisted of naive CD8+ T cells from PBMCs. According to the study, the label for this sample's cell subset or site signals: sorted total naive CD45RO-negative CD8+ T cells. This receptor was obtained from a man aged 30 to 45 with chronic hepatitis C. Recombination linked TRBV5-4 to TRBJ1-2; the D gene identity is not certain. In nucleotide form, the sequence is TGTGCCAGCAGCTTGTTCCGGCATCAACCCCGTTTTAACTATGGCTACACCTTC. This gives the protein CASSLFRHQPRFNYGYTF.